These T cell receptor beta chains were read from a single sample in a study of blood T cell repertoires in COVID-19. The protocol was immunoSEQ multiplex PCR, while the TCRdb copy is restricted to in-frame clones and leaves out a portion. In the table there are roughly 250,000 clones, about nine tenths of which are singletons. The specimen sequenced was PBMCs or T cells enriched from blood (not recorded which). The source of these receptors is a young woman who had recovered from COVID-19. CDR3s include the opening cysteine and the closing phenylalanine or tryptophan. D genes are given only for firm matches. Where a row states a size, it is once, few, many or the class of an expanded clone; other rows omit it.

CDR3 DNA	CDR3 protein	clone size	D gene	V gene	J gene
TGTGCCAGCTCGGAAGACAGGGTAGGTACTCGAAGCAATCAGCCCCAGCATTTT	CASSEDRVGTRSNQPQHF	NA	TRBD1	TRBV18	TRBJ1-5
TGTGCCAGCAGGGACACCTACACCGGGGAGCTGTTTTTT	CASRDTYTGELFF	NA	NA	TRBV13	TRBJ2-2
TGTGCCAGCAGCCGGGACAGGGGGGCCGGAAACACCATATATTTT	CASSRDRGAGNTIYF	once	TRBD1	TRBV5-4	TRBJ1-3
TGTGCCAGCAGCTCCCCGAGGGAGGGCCACACTGAAGCTTTCTTT	CASSSPREGHTEAFF	NA	NA	TRBV5-5	TRBJ1-1
TGTGCCAGCAGTGTGAGAGTAAATCAGCCCCAGCATTTT	CASSVRVNQPQHF	once	NA	TRBV2	TRBJ1-5
TGTGCCAGCAGCTTAGAGGGGGCGCTAAACTATGGCTACACCTTC	CASSLEGALNYGYTF	NA	TRBD1	TRBV7-9	TRBJ1-2
TGTGCCAGCACCCAGGGGGCAGTTAATGAAAAACTGTTTTTT	CASTQGAVNEKLFF	NA	TRBD1	TRBV28	TRBJ1-4
TGTGCCAGCGGTTCAACTAGCGGGAGTTGGTACAATGAGCAGTTCTTC	CASGSTSGSWYNEQFF	NA	TRBD2	TRBV6-5	TRBJ2-1
TGTGCCAGCAGCCGGGACATTCTGTGGTATGGCTACACCTTC	CASSRDILWYGYTF	NA	NA	TRBV9	TRBJ1-2
TGTGCCAGCAGCGCAGGGGGCAGGGAAAAACTGTTTTTT	CASSAGGREKLFF	NA	TRBD1	TRBV9	TRBJ1-4
TGTGCCAGCAGCTTATTTACCCCCCGGGCTTTCTTT	CASSLFTPRAFF	NA	NA	TRBV7-2	TRBJ1-1
TGCGCCAGCAGCCGAAAGATTCAGGGCACTGAAGCTTTCTTT	CASSRKIQGTEAFF	NA	NA	TRBV4-1	TRBJ1-1
TGTGCCAGTAGTATACAGTCTTTAGCCAAAAACATTCAGTACTTC	CASSIQSLAKNIQYF	NA	NA	TRBV19	TRBJ2-4
TGTGCCAGCAGCGAAACCTCCGGGACAGGGACCTACGAGCAGTACTTC	CASSETSGTGTYEQYF	NA	TRBD1	TRBV7-3	TRBJ2-7
TGTGCCAGCAGTTTATCGGGGACAGGGCAACAGCCCCAGCATTTT	CASSLSGTGQQPQHF	NA	TRBD1	TRBV27	TRBJ1-5
TGTGCCAGCAGCTTAGTACGGGGAGAGCAGTACTTC	CASSLVRGEQYF	NA	NA	TRBV11-3	TRBJ2-7
TGCGCCAGCAGCCAAGGGACAGGTTACTATGGCTACACCTTC	CASSQGTGYYGYTF	NA	TRBD1	TRBV4-1	TRBJ1-2
TGTGCCAGCAGTTTGTCAGGGCCCTACGAGCAGTACTTC	CASSLSGPYEQYF	NA	NA	TRBV28	TRBJ2-7
TGTGCCAGCAGTGGGGCCTATAACTATGGCTACACCTTC	CASSGAYNYGYTF	NA	NA	TRBV28	TRBJ1-2
TGTGCCAGCTCACCGAGCGGCACTGAAGCTTTCTTT	CASSPSGTEAFF	NA	NA	TRBV18	TRBJ1-1
TGTGCCAGCAGCTCTGGACACTTGGCTAGCTCTGGAAACACCATATATTTT	CASSSGHLASSGNTIYF	NA	NA	TRBV6-2/TRBV6-3	TRBJ1-3
TGTGCCATTGGAAGGGGCTATGGCTACACCTTC	CAIGRGYGYTF	NA	NA	TRBV28	TRBJ1-2
TGTGCCAGCTCACTCGTTCTAGCGGGTCGGGAGACCCAGTACTTC	CASSLVLAGRETQYF	NA	TRBD2	TRBV18	TRBJ2-5
TGTGCCAGCAGCTTTCAGCCCAGGGAGGGTGAAGCTTTCTTT	CASSFQPREGEAFF	NA	NA	TRBV7-8	TRBJ1-1
TGTGCCAGCATATTAACAGGGAAAGGAGCTGAAGCTTTCTTT	CASILTGKGAEAFF	NA	NA	TRBV28	TRBJ1-1
TGCAGCGTTTACAGGCGCTCCTACAATGAGCAGTTCTTC	CSVYRRSYNEQFF	NA	NA	TRBV29-1	TRBJ2-1